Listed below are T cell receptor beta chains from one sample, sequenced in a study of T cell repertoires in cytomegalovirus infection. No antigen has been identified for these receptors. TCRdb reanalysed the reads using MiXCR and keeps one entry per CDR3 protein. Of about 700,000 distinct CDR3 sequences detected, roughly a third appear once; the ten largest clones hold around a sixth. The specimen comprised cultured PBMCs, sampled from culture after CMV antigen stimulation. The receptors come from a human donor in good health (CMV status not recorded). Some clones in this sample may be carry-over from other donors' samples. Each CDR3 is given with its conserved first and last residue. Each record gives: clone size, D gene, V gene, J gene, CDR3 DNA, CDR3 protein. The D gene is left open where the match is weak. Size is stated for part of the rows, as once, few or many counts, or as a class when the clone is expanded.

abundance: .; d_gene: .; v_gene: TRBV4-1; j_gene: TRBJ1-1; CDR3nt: TGCGCCAGCAGCCACTTCGGACGCCGGGACAATGAAGCTTTCTTT; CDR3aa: CASSHFGRRDNEAFF
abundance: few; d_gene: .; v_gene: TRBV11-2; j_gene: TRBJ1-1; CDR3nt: TGTGCCAGCAGCTTAGATATCAACACTGAAGCTTTCTTT; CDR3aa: CASSLDINTEAFF
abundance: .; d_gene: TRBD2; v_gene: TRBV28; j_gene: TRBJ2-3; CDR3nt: TGTGCCAGCAGTTTATCTAGCGGGGCCGATACGCAGTATTTT; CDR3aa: CASSLSSGADTQYF
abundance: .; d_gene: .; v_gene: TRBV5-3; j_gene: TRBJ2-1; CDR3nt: TGTGCCAGCAGCTTGAGCGGTCGGTGGACCTACAATGAGCAGTTCTTC; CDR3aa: CASSLSGRWTYNEQFF
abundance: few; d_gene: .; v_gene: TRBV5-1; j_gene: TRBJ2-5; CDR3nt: TGCGCCAGCAGCTTGGTAGCCTACCCGAGGGAAGAGACCCAGTACTTC; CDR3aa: CASSLVAYPREETQYF
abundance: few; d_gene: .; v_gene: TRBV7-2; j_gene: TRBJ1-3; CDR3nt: TGTGCCAGCAGCTTAGTGGGACTCTTCTCTGGAAACACCATATATTTT; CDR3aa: CASSLVGLFSGNTIYF
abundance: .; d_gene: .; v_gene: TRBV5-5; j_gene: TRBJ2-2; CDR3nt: TGTGCCAGCAGCGTAAACAGGCCTTCGAACACCGGGGAGCTGTTTTTT; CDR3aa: CASSVNRPSNTGELFF
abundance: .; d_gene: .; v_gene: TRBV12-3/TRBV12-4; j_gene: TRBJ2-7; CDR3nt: TGTGCCAGCAGTTTTTGGGGGCCAACCTACGAGCAGTACTTC; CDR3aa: CASSFWGPTYEQYF
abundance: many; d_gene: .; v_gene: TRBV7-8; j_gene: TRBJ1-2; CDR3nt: TGTGCCAGCAGCTTAAGCGAGGAGGGGATCTATGGCTACACCTTC; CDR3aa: CASSLSEEGIYGYTF
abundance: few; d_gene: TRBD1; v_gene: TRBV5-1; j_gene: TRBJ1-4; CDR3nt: TGCGCCAGCAGCTTGCAGGGGGCGGAAGAAAAACTGTTTTTT; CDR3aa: CASSLQGAEEKLFF
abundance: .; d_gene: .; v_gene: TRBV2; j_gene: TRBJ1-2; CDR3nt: TGTGCCAGCAGTGAATCAAAAGGGTACCTTAGTCGTAGTGGCTACACCTTC; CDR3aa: CASSESKGYLSRSGYTF
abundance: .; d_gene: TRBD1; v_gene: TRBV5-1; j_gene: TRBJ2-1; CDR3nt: TGCGCCAGGAGCTACCGACAGGGGGCCGGCGGGTGGAGCTCCTACAATGAGCAGTTCTTC; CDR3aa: CARSYRQGAGGWSSYNEQFF
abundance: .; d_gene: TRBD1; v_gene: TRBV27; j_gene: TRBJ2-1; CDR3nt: TGTGCCACTCCGCCCCCCGGGACAGACACCTACAATGAGCAGTTCTTC; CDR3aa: CATPPPGTDTYNEQFF
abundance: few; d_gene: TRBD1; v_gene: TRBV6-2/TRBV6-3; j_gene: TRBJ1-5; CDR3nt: TGTGCCAGCACCAACCGACAGGGTGTCGATCAGCCCCAGCATTTT; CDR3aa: CASTNRQGVDQPQHF
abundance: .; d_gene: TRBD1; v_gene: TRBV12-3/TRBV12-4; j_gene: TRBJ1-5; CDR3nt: TGTGCCAGCATCCAGGGGGCTCGATACCTCCCTCCAGGGCCCCAGCATTTT; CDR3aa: CASIQGARYLPPGPQHF
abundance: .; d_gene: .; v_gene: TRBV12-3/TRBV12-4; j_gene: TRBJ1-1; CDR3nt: TGTGCCAGCAGTTTAGACCCAGGACCGAACACTGAAGCTTTCTTT; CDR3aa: CASSLDPGPNTEAFF
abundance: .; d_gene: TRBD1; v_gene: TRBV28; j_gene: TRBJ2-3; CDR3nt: TGTGCCAGCAGTCGGGACAGACGGGCAGATACGCAGTATTTT; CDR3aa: CASSRDRRADTQYF
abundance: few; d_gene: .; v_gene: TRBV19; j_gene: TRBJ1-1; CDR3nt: TGTGCCAGTAGTATTGGGGGAAACACTGAAGCTTTCTTT; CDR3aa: CASSIGGNTEAFF
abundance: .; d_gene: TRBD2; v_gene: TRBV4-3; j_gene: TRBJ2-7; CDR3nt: TGCGCCAGCAGCCAAGACAGCGGGATACGTTACGAGCAGTACTTC; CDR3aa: CASSQDSGIRYEQYF
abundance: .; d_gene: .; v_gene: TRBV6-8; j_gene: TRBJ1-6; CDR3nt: TGTGCCAGCAGTCTTTGGCAATCTGAGAATTCACCCCTCCACTTT; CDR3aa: CASSLWQSENSPLHF
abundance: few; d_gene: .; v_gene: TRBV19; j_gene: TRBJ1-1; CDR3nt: TGTGCCAGTAATAACAGAAGGGCTGAAGCTTTCTTT; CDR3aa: CASNNRRAEAFF
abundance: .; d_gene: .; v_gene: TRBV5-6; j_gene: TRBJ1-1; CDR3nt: TGTGCCAGCAGCTGGGGCCCCGGGACAAAAAACACTGAAGCTTTCTTT; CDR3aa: CASSWGPGTKNTEAFF
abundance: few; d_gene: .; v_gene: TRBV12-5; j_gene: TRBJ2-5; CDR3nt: TGTGCTAGTGGGGCGGAGGGGGAGACCCAGTACTTC; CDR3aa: CASGAEGETQYF
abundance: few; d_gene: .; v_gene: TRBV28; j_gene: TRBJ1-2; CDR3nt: TGTGCCAGCAGTTCCACAGGGTTGTACTATGGCTACACCTTC; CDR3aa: CASSSTGLYYGYTF
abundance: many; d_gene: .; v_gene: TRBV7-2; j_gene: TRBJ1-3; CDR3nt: TGTGCCAGCAGCCTAGGGACTAACTCTGGAAACACCATATATTTT; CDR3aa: CASSLGTNSGNTIYF
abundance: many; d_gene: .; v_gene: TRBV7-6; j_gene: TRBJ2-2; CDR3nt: TGTGCCAGCAGCGGGAACACCGGGGAGCTGTTTTTT; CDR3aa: CASSGNTGELFF
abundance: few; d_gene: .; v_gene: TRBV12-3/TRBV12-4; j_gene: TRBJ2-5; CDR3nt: TGTGCCAGCAGTTTATCCCCATCGGAGACCCAGTACTTC; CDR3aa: CASSLSPSETQYF
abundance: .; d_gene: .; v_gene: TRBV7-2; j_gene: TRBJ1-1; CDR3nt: TGTGCCAGCAGCCTGGTGGGGGGGCTGTCTGAAGCTTTCTTT; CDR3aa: CASSLVGGLSEAFF
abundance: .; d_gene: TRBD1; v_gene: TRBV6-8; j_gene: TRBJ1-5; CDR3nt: TGTGCCAGCAGCAAAGGGGACAGGAATCAGCCCCAGCATTTT; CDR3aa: CASSKGDRNQPQHF
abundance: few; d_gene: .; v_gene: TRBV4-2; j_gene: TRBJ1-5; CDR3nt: TGTGCCAGCAGCCAAGTTGGGCAGGGCAATCAGCCCCAGCATTTT; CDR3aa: CASSQVGQGNQPQHF
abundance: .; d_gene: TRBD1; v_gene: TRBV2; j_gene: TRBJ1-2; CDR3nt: TGTGCCAGCACCCAGACAGGGATTAACTATGGCTACACCTTC; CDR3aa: CASTQTGINYGYTF
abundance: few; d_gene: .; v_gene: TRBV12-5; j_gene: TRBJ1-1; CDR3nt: TGTGCTAGTGGTTCCCATCTCATGAACACTGAAGCTTTCTTT; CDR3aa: CASGSHLMNTEAFF
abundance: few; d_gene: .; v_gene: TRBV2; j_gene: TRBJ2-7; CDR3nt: TGTGCCAGCAGTGAAGGGGCGGACTCCTACGAGCAGTACTTC; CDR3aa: CASSEGADSYEQYF
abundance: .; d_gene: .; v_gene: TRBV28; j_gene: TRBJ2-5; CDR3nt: TGTGCCAGCAAGCCGGTGCGACAAGAGACCCAGTACTTC; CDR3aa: CASKPVRQETQYF
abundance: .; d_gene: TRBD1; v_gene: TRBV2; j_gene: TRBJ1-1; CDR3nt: TGTGCCAGCAGTGTAGGGGGCGCAGGTGAAGCTTTCTTT; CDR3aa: CASSVGGAGEAFF
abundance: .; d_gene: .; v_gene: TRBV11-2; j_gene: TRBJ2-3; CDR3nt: TGTGCCAGCAGCTTAGATCCGGGAGGCACAGATACGCAGTATTTT; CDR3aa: CASSLDPGGTDTQYF
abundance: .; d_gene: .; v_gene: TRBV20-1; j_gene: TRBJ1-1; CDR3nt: TGCAGTGCACCCGACAGGCAAAATATGAACACTGAAGCTTTCTTT; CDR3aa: CSAPDRQNMNTEAFF
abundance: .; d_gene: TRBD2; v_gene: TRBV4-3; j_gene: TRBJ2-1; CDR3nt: TGCGCCAGCAGCCAAGCCCTCGCAGCGGGAGGCAATGAGCAGTTCTTC; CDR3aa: CASSQALAAGGNEQFF
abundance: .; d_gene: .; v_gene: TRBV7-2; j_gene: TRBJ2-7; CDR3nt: TGTGCCAGCAGCTTAGCCGTACGCGGGCTTCCAATTTTC; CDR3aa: CASSLAVRGLPIF
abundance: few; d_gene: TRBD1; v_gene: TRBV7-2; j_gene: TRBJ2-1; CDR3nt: TGTGCCAGCAGCTGGATGACGGGACAGGGAAGATTCAATGAGCAGTTCTTC; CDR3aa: CASSWMTGQGRFNEQFF
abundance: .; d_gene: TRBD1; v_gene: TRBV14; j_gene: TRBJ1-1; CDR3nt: TGTGCCAGCAGCCCCCTGGGGGACAGACTTGAAGCTTTCTTT; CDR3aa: CASSPLGDRLEAFF
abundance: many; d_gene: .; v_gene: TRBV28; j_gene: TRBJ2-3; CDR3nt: TGTGCCAGCAGGCCTGGGGGTACTAGCACAGATACGCAGTATTTT; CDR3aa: CASRPGGTSTDTQYF
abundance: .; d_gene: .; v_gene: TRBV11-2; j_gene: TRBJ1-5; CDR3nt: TGTGCCAGCAGCGGTCCAGGGATTAATCAGCCCCAGCATTTT; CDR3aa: CASSGPGINQPQHF
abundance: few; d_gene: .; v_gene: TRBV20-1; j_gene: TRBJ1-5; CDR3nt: TGCAGTGCTGTGGAGGGGAATAGCAATCAGCCCCAGCATTTT; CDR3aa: CSAVEGNSNQPQHF
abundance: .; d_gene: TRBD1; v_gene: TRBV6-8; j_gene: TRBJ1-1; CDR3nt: TGTGCCAGCCACCCTCAAGGGGGCTTGAGGACTGAAGCTTTCTTT; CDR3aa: CASHPQGGLRTEAFF
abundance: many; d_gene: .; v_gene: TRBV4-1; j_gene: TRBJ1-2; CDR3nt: TGTGCCAGCAGCCAAGCTAACTATGGCTACACCTTC; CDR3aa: CASSQANYGYTF
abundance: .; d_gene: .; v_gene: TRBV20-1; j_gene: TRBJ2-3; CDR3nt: TGCAGTGCTAGAGTTAGGGGAGGCACAGATACGCAGTATTTT; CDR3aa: CSARVRGGTDTQYF
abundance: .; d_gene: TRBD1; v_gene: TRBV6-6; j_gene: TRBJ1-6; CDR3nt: TGTGCCAGCAGTTACTCCCCGGACAGGGAAGAAGTAATCCCCCTCCACTTT; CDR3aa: CASSYSPDREEVIPLHF
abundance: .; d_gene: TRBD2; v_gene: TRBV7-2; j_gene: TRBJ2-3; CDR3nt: TGTGCCAGCAGCCCCCAGGCAGGCGTGCGGGGGGCCCCAGATACGCAGTATTTT; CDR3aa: CASSPQAGVRGAPDTQYF
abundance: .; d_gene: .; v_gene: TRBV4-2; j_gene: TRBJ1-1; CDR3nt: TGTGCCAGCAGCCAAGATGGGGGTCCCACTGAAGCTTTCTTT; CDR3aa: CASSQDGGPTEAFF
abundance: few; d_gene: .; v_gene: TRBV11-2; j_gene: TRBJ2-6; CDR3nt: TGTGCCAGCAGCCCAAACTTACCCAGTGCAGACTCTGGGGCCAACGTCCTGACTTTC; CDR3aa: CASSPNLPSADSGANVLTF
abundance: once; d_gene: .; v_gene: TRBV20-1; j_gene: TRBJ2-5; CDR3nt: TGCAGTGCTAGAGATCCGGGTCCCCAAGAGACCCAGTACTTC; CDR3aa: CSARDPGPQETQYF
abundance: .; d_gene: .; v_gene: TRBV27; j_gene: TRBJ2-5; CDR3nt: TGTGCCAGCAGTTTATCGAGAGTGGAGACCCAGTACTTC; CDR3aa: CASSLSRVETQYF
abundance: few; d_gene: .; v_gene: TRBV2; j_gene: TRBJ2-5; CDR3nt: TGTGCCAGCAGTGCAGAGGGGGAGACCCAGTACTTC; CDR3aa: CASSAEGETQYF
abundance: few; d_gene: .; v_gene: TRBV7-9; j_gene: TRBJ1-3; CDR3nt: TGTGCCAGCAGCTCCAGGGTGGGACCTGGAAACACCATATATTTT; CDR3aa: CASSSRVGPGNTIYF
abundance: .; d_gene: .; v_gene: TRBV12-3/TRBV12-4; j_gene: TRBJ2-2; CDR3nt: TGTGCCAGCAGTTTAGTAGGGGTCGGGGAGCCGTTTTTT; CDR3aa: CASSLVGVGEPFF
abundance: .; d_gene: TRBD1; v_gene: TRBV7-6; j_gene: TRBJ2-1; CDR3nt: TGTGCCAGCAGCCCCGACAGGGGGCCTGGTGAGCAGTTCTTC; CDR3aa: CASSPDRGPGEQFF
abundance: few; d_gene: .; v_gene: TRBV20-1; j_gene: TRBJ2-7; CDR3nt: TGCAGTGCTAGGGCGGGACCGAAACCGGACGAGCAGTACTTC; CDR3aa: CSARAGPKPDEQYF
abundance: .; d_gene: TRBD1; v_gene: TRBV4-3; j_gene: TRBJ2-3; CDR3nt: TGCGCCAGCAGCCAACGGGACAGAGGAGATACGCAGTATTTT; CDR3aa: CASSQRDRGDTQYF